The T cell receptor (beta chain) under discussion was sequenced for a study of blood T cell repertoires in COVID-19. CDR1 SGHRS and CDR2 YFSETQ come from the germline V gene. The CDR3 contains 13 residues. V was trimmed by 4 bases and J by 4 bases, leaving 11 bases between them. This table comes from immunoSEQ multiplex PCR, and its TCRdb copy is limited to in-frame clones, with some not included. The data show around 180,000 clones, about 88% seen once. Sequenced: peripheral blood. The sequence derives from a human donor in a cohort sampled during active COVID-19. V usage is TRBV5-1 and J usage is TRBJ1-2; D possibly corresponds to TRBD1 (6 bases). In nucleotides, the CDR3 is TGCGCCAGCAGCACCGGACAGATCTATGGCTACACCTTC. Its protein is CASSTGQIYGYTF. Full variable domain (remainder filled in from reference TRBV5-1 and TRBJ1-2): KAGVTQTPRYLIKTRGQQVTLSCSPISGHRSVSWYQQTPGQGLQFLFEYFSETQRNKGNFPGRFSGRQFSNSRSEMNVSTLELGDSALYLCASSTGQIYGYTFGSGTRLTVV.